The next 6 T cell receptor beta chains were all read from a single sample in a study of blood T cell repertoires in COVID-19. Sequencing used immunoSEQ multiplex PCR; TCRdb keeps in-frame clones, though not all of them. The data show under 60,000 clones, with roughly 87% seen just once and roughly 1.6% held by the top ten. Sequenced sample: peripheral blood. Receptors were obtained from a man aged 55-75 years with acute or convalescent COVID-19.

Only one count was recorded for this clone. The chain carries TRBV10-2 and TRBJ1-3, with D uncertain. CDR1 WSHSY and CDR2 SAAADI come from the germline V gene. The CDR3 length is 13 residues. Trimming removed 7 bases at V and 2 bases at J, with 9 bases between. CDR3: CASTEKPGNTIYF. The DNA for the CDR3 is TGCGCCAGCACGGAGAAACCTGGAAACACCATATATTTT.

The chain joins TRBV5-6 to TRBJ1-1, with 8 bases fitting TRBD1. J was trimmed by 1 base and V by 0 bases; bases with no gene match: 11. The CDR3 spans 18 residues. Per germline, CDR1 SGHDT and CDR2 YYEEEE. The CDR3 DNA follows: TGTGCCAGCAGCTTGGCCGTGGGGACAGGCCTCGCGAACACTGAAGCTTTCTTT. Residues: CASSLAVGTGLANTEAFF.

Of note for this clone: The sample holds other DNA sequences that translate to the same CDR3. V gene TRBV5-1 combines with J gene TRBJ1-3, with D unresolved. Germline CDR1 reads SGHRS; CDR2 reads YFSETQ. Trimming stripped 4 bases from V and 0 bases from J, with 11 bases between. The CDR3 length is 15 residues. CDR3 coding DNA: TGCGCCAGCAGCCGACAAGGTCTCTCTGGAAACACCATATATTTT. It translates to CASSRQGLSGNTIYF.

The genes are TRBV13 and TRBJ1-2, with TRBD1 identical over 9 bases. Germline V gives CDR1 PRHDT, CDR2 FYEKMQ (reference sequence). The V segment lost 4 bases and the J segment 4 bases; nucleotides outside the gene matches: 7. The CDR3 extends over 15 amino acids. The CDR3 region has the DNA TGTGCCAGCAGCTGGGGGACAGGGAACACCTATGGCTACACCTTC. Protein sequence: CASSWGTGNTYGYTF.

The chain carries TRBV7-8 and TRBJ2-3, with 12 positions matching TRBD2. From germline, CDR1 is SGHVS and CDR2 FQNEAQ. This CDR3 has 18 amino acids. J was trimmed by 1 base and V by 4 bases; bases with no gene match: 9. The DNA for the CDR3 is TGTGCCAGCAGCTATAAAACTCTAGCGGGGGGGGGCACAGATACGCAGTATTTT. As protein: CASSYKTLAGGGTDTQYF.

This clone has just a few counts. The chain is built from TRBV7-9 and TRBJ2-7, with 9 bases fitting TRBD1. Germline V gene sequence: CDR1 SEHNR, CDR2 FQNEAQ (reference sequence). The CDR3 spans 15 residues. V gave up 4 bases and J gave up 2 bases; unmatched junction bases: 6. The chain's CDR3 is CASSSGQGIPYEQYF. CDR3 DNA: TGTGCCAGCAGCTCCGGACAGGGGATCCCCTACGAGCAGTACTTC.